The 19 T cell receptor beta chains listed next were all sequenced from one sample in a study of shared T cell receptors in the human thymus (dated by TCRdb to about 2021). The receptor library was made with the immunoSEQ multiplex PCR assay. TCRdb mirrors the immuneACCESS table, restricted to in-frame sequences. Some clones are absent from its copies; in checked studies, under half trace to an unresolved V gene, and the reason for the others is unknown. For this sample the table gives 700,000 or so clones, of which approximately 85% were detected only once. About 0.011% of the sample is in the top ten clones. These same records also appear under a second study, on human thymus T cells.

The sample was thymocytes. The receptors were sampled from a girl under three years old with a congenital heart defect. Donor details come from another sample of the same person, matched by shared clones.

This clone was observed a handful of times. The chain joins TRBV7-9 to TRBJ1-4, with D possibly being TRBD1 (6 bases). The CDR3 length is 14 residues. The germline V gene encodes CDR1 SEHNR and CDR2 FQNEAQ (reference sequence). V was trimmed by 11 bases and J by 6 bases, leaving 19 bases between them. In DNA form, the CDR3 reads TGTGCCGTCCCCCAGGGGATAAGTGATGAAAAACTGTTTTTT. Encoded protein: CAVPQGISDEKLFF.

The V and J genes are TRBV27 and TRBJ2-5, with 7 bases that match TRBD1. The germline CDR1 and CDR2 sequences are MNHEY and SMNVEV (reference sequence). V lost 3 bases, J lost 2 bases, and 6 bases stayed unmatched. This CDR3 comprises 15 residues. For the CDR3, the DNA is TGTGCCAGCAGTTTCTGGGGGACAGAACAAGAGACCCAGTACTTC. This encodes CASSFWGTEQETQYF.

The rearrangement uses TRBV28 and TRBJ2-5; TRBD2 matches at 9 bases. Germline CDR1 and CDR2: MDHEN and SYDVKM. V shed 4 bases and J 5 bases; nucleotides not matched to a gene: 32. The CDR3 spans 23 residues. CDR3: CASSCPFLEYNQRGDRYGETQYF. DNA for the CDR3: TGTGCCAGCAGTTGTCCCTTTCTTGAGTATAATCAGCGGGGGGACCGATATGGTGAGACCCAGTACTTC.

The chain uses TRBV7-9 and TRBJ1-2, with D hard to call. The CDR3 consists of 14 residues. Germline V gene sequence: CDR1 SEHNR, CDR2 FQNEAQ (reference sequence). V lost 7 bases, J lost 0 bases, and 12 bases lay in between. The CDR3 protein is CASTRLGANYGYTF. The CDR3 nucleotides read TGTGCCAGCACACGGCTGGGAGCTAACTATGGCTACACCTTC.

CDR3 region: CAWWPGPTGELFF. The DNA for the CDR3 is TGTGCCTGGTGGCCAGGGCCAACCGGGGAGCTGTTTTTT. The rearrangement joins TRBV30 to TRBJ2-2; tentative D call: TRBD1 (5 bases). V was trimmed by 5 bases and J by 5 bases, leaving 12 bases between them. The CDR3 runs 13 residues. Looked up from germline, CDR1 is GTSNPN and CDR2 is SVGIG (reference sequence).

This chain uses TRBV30 with TRBJ2-3; D is undetermined. The CDR3 covers 13 residues. CDR1 GTSNPN and CDR2 SVGIG come from the germline V gene (reference sequence). The V end lost 3 bases, the J end lost 2 bases, and 9 bases lay between the germline ends. CDR3 nucleotide sequence: TGTGCCTGGAGCCGTCCTAACACAGATACGCAGTATTTT. This translates into CAWSRPNTDTQYF. The full variable domain, in which reference TRBV30 and TRBJ2-3 provide the parts outside the CDR3, is SQTIHQWPATLVQPVGSPLSLECTVEGTSNPNLYWYRQAAGRGLQLLFYSVGIGQISSEVPQNLSASRPQDRQFILSSKKLLLSDSGFYLCAWSRPNTDTQYFGPGTRLTVL.

The CDR3 protein is CASSKLTDQNTEAFF. The CDR3 nucleotides read TGTGCCAGCAGTAAACTGACAGACCAGAACACTGAAGCTTTCTTT. The gene calls are TRBV2 and TRBJ1-1, with D possibly matching TRBD1 (5 bases). The V gene's germline CDR1 is SNHLY and CDR2 FYNNEI. The CDR3 contains 15 residues. V was clipped by 5 bases and J by 1 base, with 14 bases between them.

Comment on this clone: Compared with germline, one end of the junction differs, possibly owing to a read error. This specimen includes other DNA sequences encoding the same CDR3. The chain is built from TRBV6-6 and TRBJ1-6, with 7 positions matching TRBD1. Per the germline V gene, CDR1 is MNHNY and CDR2 is SVGAGI (reference sequence). The CDR3 is 14 residues long. The CDR3 is CASSYGQEDSPLHF. The CDR3 bases are TGTGCCAGCAGTTATGGACAGGAGGATTCCCCCCTCCACTTT.

V gene TRBV28 combines with J gene TRBJ2-2; 12 positions agree with TRBD1. CDR3 size: 17 residues. The germline V gene encodes CDR1 MDHEN and CDR2 SYDVKM. Germline trimming cut 6 bases from V and 5 bases from J; bases unmatched to any gene: 10. The chain's CDR3 is CASRSAGQGARTGELFF. CDR3 sequence (DNA): TGTGCCAGCAGGTCGGCGGGACAGGGGGCGCGAACCGGGGAGCTGTTTTTT.

V usage is TRBV7-8 and J usage is TRBJ1-1; TRBD1 matches at 9 bases. J lost 4 bases, V lost 1 base, and 7 bases had no gene match. Germline lookup yields CDR1 SGHVS and CDR2 FQNEAQ. The CDR3 totals 16 residues. CDR3 in DNA: TGTGCCAGCAGCTTAGAACAGGGGGCGAATGTCACTGAAGCTTTCTTT. Amino acid sequence: CASSLEQGANVTEAFF.

This clone was counted once. The chain links TRBV27 to TRBJ1-2, with D hard to call. The V and J ends lost 2 bases and 4 bases respectively, with 17 bases between them. Germline V gene sequence: CDR1 MNHEY, CDR2 SMNVEV (reference sequence). The CDR3 totals 16 residues. The CDR3 loop is CASSLERPILVYGYTF. The CDR3 bases are TGTGCCAGCAGTTTAGAGAGGCCAATCCTTGTCTATGGCTACACCTTC.

The V gene is TRBV5-1, the J gene TRBJ2-6; D unclear. The germline V gene encodes CDR1 SGHRS and CDR2 YFSETQ. The V gene lost 9 bases and the J gene lost 0 bases, with 13 bases spanning the gap. This CDR3 has 15 residues. The CDR3 DNA follows: TGCGCCACCACATTCCTCCGCTCTGGGGCCAACGTCCTGACTTTC. As protein: CATTFLRSGANVLTF. Full variable domain (remainder filled in from reference TRBV5-1 and TRBJ2-6): KAGVTQTPRYLIKTRGQQVTLSCSPISGHRSVSWYQQTPGQGLQFLFEYFSETQRNKGNFPGRFSGRQFSNSRSEMNVSTLELGDSALYLCATTFLRSGANVLTFGAGSRLTVL.

The V and J genes are TRBV25-1 and TRBJ1-1, with 11 bases that match TRBD1. This CDR3 is built from 15 residues. With 4 bases clipped from V and 5 bases from J, the junction kept 6 bases outside the gene matches. Germline assignment: CDR1 MGHDK and CDR2 SYGVNS. CDR3 in amino acids: CASSAGQGAWTEAFF. The CDR3 DNA follows: TGTGCCAGCAGTGCTGGACAGGGGGCGTGGACTGAAGCTTTCTTT.

V is TRBV5-5 and J is TRBJ1-5; 8 nucleotides match TRBD1. This CDR3 has 15 residues. Trimming cost V 0 bases and J 5 bases; bases outside gene matches: 4. Germline assignment: CDR1 SGHKS and CDR2 YYEKEE (reference sequence). The CDR3: CASSLAGQVDQPQHF. As DNA, the CDR3 is TGTGCCAGCAGCTTGGCGGGACAGGTCGATCAGCCCCAGCATTTT.

This chain links TRBV5-1 with TRBJ2-1; 7 bases match TRBD2. V shed 0 bases and J 0 bases; nucleotides not matched to a gene: 9. The CDR3 spans 18 residues. From germline, CDR1 is SGHRS and CDR2 YFSETQ. The CDR3 DNA sequence: TGCGCCAGCAGCTTGGGCCCCGGGACTACGAGCTCCTACAATGAGCAGTTCTTC. Translation: CASSLGPGTTSSYNEQFF.

Concerning this clone itself: One end of the junction fails to match germline, which may point to a read error. V gene TRBV28 combines with J gene TRBJ2-7, with 10 bases fitting TRBD1. Germline CDR1 is MDHEN and CDR2 is SYDVKM. The CDR3 has 15 residues. CDR3 loop: CASRWRDRGFQYRDF. The CDR3 coding sequence is TGTGCCAGCAGATGGCGGGACAGGGGATTCCAATATAGGGACTTC.

The chain uses TRBV5-1 and TRBJ2-7, with 10 bases that match TRBD1. J lost 7 bases, V lost 4 bases, and 32 bases had no gene match. This CDR3 region has 22 residues. The germline CDR1 and CDR2 sequences are SGHRS and YFSETQ. The CDR3 reads CASSPYRDRGPLSVSRRLEQYF. The CDR3 DNA reads as TGCGCCAGCAGCCCGTACCGGGACAGGGGTCCCCTCTCCGTTTCCCGAAGACTAGAGCAGTACTTC.

This clone was counted a single time. The CDR3, as DNA: TGTGCCAGCAGTCCCGAACCGACGGGGGAAAAACTGTTTTTT. It codes for CASSPEPTGEKLFF. The rearrangement uses TRBV27 and TRBJ1-4, with D uncertain. Germline loops: CDR1 MNHEY, CDR2 SMNVEV (reference sequence). With 5 bases removed from V and 8 bases from J, the gap between germline ends came to 15 bases. The CDR3 totals 14 residues.

V usage is TRBV16 and J usage is TRBJ1-2; D not resolved. Trimming removed 4 bases from V and 3 bases from J, with 18 bases in between. Germline-derived CDR1 and CDR2 are KGHSY and FQNENV. The CDR3 is 16 amino acids. The CDR3 DNA reads as TGTGCCAGCAGCCGCCTCCGATCTGTGGGCTACTATGGCTACACCTTC. It encodes CASSRLRSVGYYGYTF. Combining the CDR3 with reference TRBV16 and TRBJ1-2 gives the whole variable domain GEEVAQTPKHLVRGEGQKAKLYCAPIKGHSYVFWYQQVLKNEFKFLISFQNENVFDETGMPKERFSAKCLPNSPCSLEIQATKLEDSAVYFCASSRLRSVGYYGYTFGSGTRLTVV.